Following are 27 T cell receptor beta chains from one sample sequenced in a study of lymphopenia after photon versus proton radiotherapy. Sequencing was performed with immunoSEQ multiplex PCR; in TCRdb, only in-frame clones are kept and a portion is missing. Of about 65,000 clones listed, around 86% are singletons. Here the sequenced sample was peripheral blood, taken from a patient treated with proton-based radiotherapy. These receptors were taken from a man older than 75 with esophageal cancer.

Details on this clone: A junction end diverges from the germline sequence, so it may reflect a read error. This chain links TRBV7-7 with TRBJ2-3; 8 bases are a match to TRBD1. This CDR3 has 14 residues. Germline values: CDR1 SSHAT, CDR2 FNYEAQ (reference sequence). This CDR3 reads CASSSGGGADTQYF. The DNA for the CDR3 is TGTGCTAGCAGCTCAGGGGGCGGCGCAGATACGCAGTATTTT.

The J gene is TRBJ2-3, the V gene TRBV29-1; no reliable D call. With 6 bases removed from V and 2 bases from J, the gap between germline ends came to 9 bases. The germline CDR1 and CDR2 sequences are SQVTM and ANQGSEA. The CDR3 loop spans 12 amino acids. The CDR3 DNA sequence: TGCAGCGTGGTCCTGAACACAGATACGCAGTATTTT. Its translation is CSVVLNTDTQYF.

This chain uses TRBV19 with TRBJ1-3; D not certain. The germline V gene encodes CDR1 LNHDA and CDR2 SQIVND (reference sequence). Deletions cut 3 bases from V and 0 bases from J, with 9 bases between. This CDR3 comprises 15 residues. The CDR3 protein is CASSIIADSGNTIYF. Written as DNA, the CDR3 is TGTGCCAGTAGTATCATCGCAGACTCTGGAAACACCATATATTTT.

The genes are TRBV5-5 and TRBJ2-2, with D possibly matching TRBD1 (6 bases). The V gene lost 0 bases and the J gene lost 6 bases, with 12 bases spanning the gap. The CDR3 covers 15 residues. Germline V CDR1 and CDR2: SGHKS, YYEKEE (reference sequence). CDR3 residues: CASSLVGAIPGELFF. CDR3 DNA: TGTGCCAGCAGCTTGGTGGGGGCGATTCCCGGGGAGCTGTTTTTT.

The table lists this clone with a few counts. The chain recombines TRBV7-3 with TRBJ1-1; D is undetermined. Per germline, CDR1 SGHTA and CDR2 FQGTGA. The CDR3 has 13 residues. V gave up 0 bases and J gave up 1 base, with 3 bases separating them. The CDR3 is CASSLTQNTEAFF. The CDR3 bases are TGTGCCAGCAGCTTAACGCAGAACACTGAAGCTTTCTTT.

The V gene is TRBV29-1, the J gene TRBJ1-1; perhaps TRBD1 as D (6 bases). V was trimmed by 7 bases and J by 1 base, leaving 7 bases between them. This CDR3 is built from 11 residues. Germline V gene sequence: CDR1 SQVTM, CDR2 ANQGSEA. The CDR3 loop reads CSGTENTEAFF. The CDR3 DNA is TGCAGCGGGACAGAGAACACTGAAGCTTTCTTT. The variable domain in full, with the rest retrieved from reference TRBV29-1 and TRBJ1-1, is SAVISQKPSRDICQRGTSLTIQCQVDSQVTMMFWYRQQPGQSLTLIATANQGSEATYESGFVIDKFPISRPNLTFSTLTVSNMSPEDSSIYLCSGTENTEAFFGQGTRLTVV.

V usage is TRBV5-4 and J usage is TRBJ2-3, with 14 bases lining up with TRBD2. Germline lookup yields CDR1 SGHNT and CDR2 YYREEE (reference sequence). The CDR3 loop spans 17 amino acids. V shed 0 bases, J shed 5 bases, and the junction held 5 bases outside the gene matches. CDR3 DNA: TGTGCCAGCAGCTTGGGACTAGCGGGGGGGCTGGGAGATACGCAGTATTTT. Translating it yields CASSLGLAGGLGDTQYF.

The chain carries TRBV29-1 and TRBJ1-1; TRBD1 agrees at 7 bases. Germline V CDR1 and CDR2: SQVTM, ANQGSEA. J was trimmed by 5 bases and V by 5 bases; bases with no gene match: 8. The CDR3 runs to 13 residues. The CDR3 nucleotides read TGCAGCGTTTTCACGACAGGGAGGACTGAAGCTTTCTTT. It translates to CSVFTTGRTEAFF.

This chain links TRBV4-3 with TRBJ1-5; D may be TRBD1 (6 bases). V lost 0 bases and J lost 6, with 18 bases in between. The CDR3 covers 17 residues. Germline CDR1 LGHNA, CDR2 YSLEER. Written as DNA, the CDR3 is TGCGCCAGCAGCCAAGATAATGTGCGGGACAAAAGTCAGCCCCAGCATTTT. Translating it yields CASSQDNVRDKSQPQHF.

V and J are TRBV7-9 and TRBJ2-3; TRBD2 is a possible D gene (6 bases). Germline V CDR1 and CDR2: SEHNR, FQNEAQ (reference sequence). The CDR3 sequence is 16 residues long. The V and J ends lost 5 bases and 0 bases respectively, with 15 bases between them. DNA of the CDR3: TGTGCCAGCAGCGGGACTTCCGCCCTTAGCACAGATACGCAGTATTTT. Translating it yields CASSGTSALSTDTQYF.

CDR3 nucleotide sequence: TGTGCCAGCAGCCAAGTAGGCTTCTCCTACGAGCAGTACTTC. Its protein product is CASSQVGFSYEQYF. V usage is TRBV14 and J usage is TRBJ2-7; unclear D gene. The CDR3 is 14 residues long. In germline, CDR1 is SGHDN, CDR2 FVKESK. The V end was cut by 1 base, the J end by 0 bases, with 7 bases between.

The rearrangement links TRBV11-2 to TRBJ1-3; D is uncertain. There are 17 residues in the CDR3. Trimming took off 0 bases at V and 0 bases at J, with 12 bases between the two ends. Looked up from germline, CDR1 is SGHAT and CDR2 is FQNNGV. CDR3 sequence reads: CASSLEPWLNSGNTIYF. The CDR3 DNA reads as TGTGCCAGCAGCTTAGAGCCCTGGTTGAACTCTGGAAACACCATATATTTT.

V usage is TRBV9 and J usage is TRBJ1-3, with D uncertain. The CDR3 length is 17 residues. CDR1 SGDLS and CDR2 YYNGEE come from the germline V gene. Trimming cost V 4 bases and J 0 bases, with 17 bases left between them. CDR3 nucleotide sequence: TGTGCCAGCAGCCCCCAGGTGTACGAACCCTCTGGAAACACCATATATTTT. It yields the protein CASSPQVYEPSGNTIYF.

The chain links TRBV5-6 to TRBJ1-3; D call uncertain. Deletions cut 4 bases from V and 0 bases from J, with 17 bases between. The CDR3 contains 17 residues. From germline, CDR1 is SGHDT and CDR2 YYEEEE. DNA for the CDR3: TGTGCCAGCAGCCAACGAGGGCCCCCAAGCTCTGGAAACACCATATATTTT. This gives the protein CASSQRGPPSSGNTIYF.

The chain combines TRBV11-2 with TRBJ2-3; D is uncertain. Germline assignment: CDR1 SGHAT and CDR2 FQNNGV. Trimming left V 4 bases short and J 0 bases short, with 14 bases between. This CDR3 is 16 amino acids long. CDR3 loop: CASSSNPGTSTDTQYF. In nucleotides, the CDR3 is TGTGCCAGCAGCTCGAACCCGGGTACTAGCACAGATACGCAGTATTTT.

The chain employs TRBV14 and TRBJ2-3; D remains unclear. Deletions cut 1 base from V and 4 bases from J, with 12 bases between. The length of the CDR3 is 15 residues. Looked up from germline, CDR1 is SGHDN and CDR2 is FVKESK. The CDR3 region has the DNA TGTGCCAGCAGCCAAGTCGGCAGGCCGGCAGATACGCAGTATTTT. Translating gives CASSQVGRPADTQYF.

The chain has TRBV9 and TRBJ1-2, with D hard to call. Per the germline V gene, CDR1 is SGDLS and CDR2 is YYNGEE. The CDR3 spans 16 residues. V gave up 0 bases and J gave up 3 bases, with 15 bases separating them. The CDR3 DNA is TGTGCCAGCAGCGTAGGTTCTGGGCGGTACGACTATGGCTACACCTTC. Residues: CASSVGSGRYDYGYTF. Looking up the rest from reference TRBV9 and TRBJ1-2 gives the full variable domain: DSGVTQTPKHLITATGQRVTLRCSPRSGDLSVYWYQQSLDQGLQFLIQYYNGEERAKGNILERFSAQQFPDLHSELNLSSLELGDSALYFCASSVGSGRYDYGYTFGSGTRLTVV.

The chain combines TRBV2 with TRBJ2-1; 11 bases are a match to TRBD2. Germline V lookup: CDR1 SNHLY, CDR2 FYNNEI. V gave up 7 bases and J gave up 4 bases; unmatched junction bases: 3. The CDR3 loop spans 14 amino acids. The CDR3 spells CASKGLAVYNEQFF. DNA of the CDR3: TGTGCCAGCAAGGGACTAGCGGTTTACAATGAGCAGTTCTTC.

CDR3 loop: CATADSDRGLEKLFF. The DNA of the CDR3 is TGTGCCACCGCAGACTCGGACAGGGGGCTTGAAAAACTGTTTTTT. The chain couples TRBV10-3 to TRBJ1-4; 11 bases agree with TRBD1. There are 15 residues in the CDR3. The germline gives CDR1 ENHRY, CDR2 SYGVKD. The V gene end was trimmed by 10 bases and the J gene end by 7 bases; junction bases not matched to a gene: 11.

The chain is built from TRBV5-1 and TRBJ2-1, with 7 bases fitting TRBD2. The ends lost 4 bases at V and 2 bases at J; junction bases unmatched: 9. Per germline, CDR1 SGHRS and CDR2 YFSETQ. The CDR3 has 16 residues. The CDR3 sequence: CASSPGGSAAYNEQFF. The CDR3 DNA reads as TGCGCCAGCAGCCCGGGGGGTAGCGCAGCCTACAATGAGCAGTTCTTC.

This clone has a handful of counts. The chain links TRBV30 to TRBJ2-3; tentative D call: TRBD2 (6 bases). Trimming shortened V by 0 bases and J by 0 bases, and 13 bases separated the two germline ends. Germline V gene data show CDR1 as GTSNPN and CDR2 as SVGIG (reference sequence). This CDR3 region has 16 residues. In DNA form, the CDR3 reads TGTGCCTGGAGTGTATGGGGCGGGGACAGCACAGATACGCAGTATTTT. Its protein is CAWSVWGGDSTDTQYF.

The V call is TRBV10-1, the J call TRBJ2-1, with 15 bases fitting TRBD2. V lost 4 bases and J lost 4; bases outside the gene matches: 5. CDR1 and CDR2 from the germline V gene are WNHNN and SYGVQD (reference sequence). The CDR3 is 17 residues long. CDR3 in amino acids: CASSGTSGRGGYNEQFF. The CDR3 DNA reads TGCGCCAGCAGTGGGACTAGCGGGAGGGGGGGATACAATGAGCAGTTCTTC.

The V and J genes are TRBV5-5 and TRBJ2-7; D might be TRBD1 (5 bases). Germline values: CDR1 SGHKS, CDR2 YYEKEE (reference sequence). The germline V and J ends were trimmed by 4 bases and 4 bases, with 9 bases remaining between them. The CDR3 is made up of 12 amino acids. CDR3: CASSPGQYEQYF. The CDR3 nucleotides read TGTGCCAGCAGCCCCGGACAATACGAGCAGTACTTC.

The chain couples TRBV15 to TRBJ2-3; TRBD1 is a possible D gene (5 bases). The V and J ends lost 2 bases and 4 bases respectively, with 7 bases between them. Germline V lookup: CDR1 LNHNV, CDR2 YYDKDF (reference sequence). The CDR3 spans 13 residues. Here the CDR3 reads CATSRRQSDTQYF. The CDR3 bases are TGTGCCACCAGCAGAAGACAGTCAGATACGCAGTATTTT.

This clone appeared a few times. V is TRBV7-9 and J is TRBJ2-7, with D perhaps given as TRBD1 or TRBD2 (5 bases each). The germline CDR1 and CDR2 sequences are SEHNR and FQNEAQ (reference sequence). This CDR3 is built from 14 residues. The ends were cut back, 8 bases at V and 2 bases at J, with 16 bases in the middle. The CDR3 sequence: CASGPGTVAYEQYF. CDR3 DNA sequence: TGTGCCAGCGGCCCCGGGACGGTGGCCTACGAGCAGTACTTC. Supplemented by reference TRBV7-9 and TRBJ2-7, the full variable domain reads DTGVSQNPRHKITKRGQNVTFRCDPISEHNRLYWYRQTLGQGPEFLTYFQNEAQLEKSRLLSDRFSAERPKGSFSTLEIQRTEQGDSAMYLCASGPGTVAYEQYFGPGTRLTVT.

This clone was counted between two and nine times. The CDR3 loop is CASSFQTLSNQPQHF. CDR3 bases: TGTGCCAGCAGCTTTCAGACCCTAAGCAATCAGCCCCAGCATTTT. This chain connects TRBV7-8 to TRBJ1-5; D uncertain. Germline V gene lookup returns CDR1 SGHVS and CDR2 FQNEAQ. The CDR3 runs 15 residues. Trimming removed 3 bases at V and 1 base at J, with 10 bases between.

This clone has a handful of counts. J is TRBJ1-4 and V is TRBV2, with D uncertain. Trimming pared 6 bases from V and 7 bases from J, leaving 15 bases between. The CDR3 loop spans 14 amino acids. Germline loops: CDR1 SNHLY, CDR2 FYNNEI. For the CDR3, the DNA is TGTGCCAGCAGCGCGCCCTCCGGGGTTGAAAAACTGTTTTTT. It yields the protein CASSAPSGVEKLFF.